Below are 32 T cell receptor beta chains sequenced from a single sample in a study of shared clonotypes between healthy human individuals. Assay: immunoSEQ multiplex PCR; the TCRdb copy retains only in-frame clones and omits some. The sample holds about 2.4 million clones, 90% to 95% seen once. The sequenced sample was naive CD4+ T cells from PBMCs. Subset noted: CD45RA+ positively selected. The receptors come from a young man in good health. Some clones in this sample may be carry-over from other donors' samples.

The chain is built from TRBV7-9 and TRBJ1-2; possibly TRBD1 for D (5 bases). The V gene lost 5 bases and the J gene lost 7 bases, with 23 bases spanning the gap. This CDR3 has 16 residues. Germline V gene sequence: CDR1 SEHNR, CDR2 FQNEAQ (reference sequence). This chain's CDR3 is CASSPLGRGVAAGYTF. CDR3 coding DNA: TGTGCCAGCAGCCCCTTGGGGCGGGGAGTTGCGGCTGGCTACACCTTC.

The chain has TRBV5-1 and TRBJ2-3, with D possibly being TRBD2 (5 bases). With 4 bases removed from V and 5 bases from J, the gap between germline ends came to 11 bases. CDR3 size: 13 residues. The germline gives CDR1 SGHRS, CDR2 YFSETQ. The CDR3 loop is CASSARELDTQYF. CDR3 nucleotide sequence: TGCGCCAGCAGCGCCCGGGAATTAGATACGCAGTATTTT.

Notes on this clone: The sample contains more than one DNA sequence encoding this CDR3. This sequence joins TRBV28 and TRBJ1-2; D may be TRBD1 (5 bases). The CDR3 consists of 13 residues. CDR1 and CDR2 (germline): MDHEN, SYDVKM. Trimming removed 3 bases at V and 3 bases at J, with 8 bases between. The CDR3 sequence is CASSLQGDYGYTF. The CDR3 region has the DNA TGTGCCAGCAGTTTGCAGGGTGACTATGGCTACACCTTC.

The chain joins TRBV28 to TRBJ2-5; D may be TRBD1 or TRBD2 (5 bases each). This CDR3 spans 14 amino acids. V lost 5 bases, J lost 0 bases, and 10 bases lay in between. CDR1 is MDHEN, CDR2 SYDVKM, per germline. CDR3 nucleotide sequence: TGTGCCAGCAGTATCCGGGACGACCAAGAGACCCAGTACTTC. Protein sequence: CASSIRDDQETQYF.

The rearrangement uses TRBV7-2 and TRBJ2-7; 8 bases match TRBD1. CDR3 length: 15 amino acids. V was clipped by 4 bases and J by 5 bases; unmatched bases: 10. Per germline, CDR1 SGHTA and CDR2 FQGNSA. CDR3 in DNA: TGTGCCAGCAGCTGGCTGGACAGGGTCATTCACGAGCAGTACTTC. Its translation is CASSWLDRVIHEQYF. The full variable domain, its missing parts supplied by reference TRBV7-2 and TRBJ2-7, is GAGVSQSPSNKVTEKGKDVELRCDPISGHTALYWYRQSLGQGLEFLIYFQGNSAPDKSGLPSDRFSAERTGGSVSTLTIQRTQQEDSAVYLCASSWLDRVIHEQYFGPGTRLTVT.

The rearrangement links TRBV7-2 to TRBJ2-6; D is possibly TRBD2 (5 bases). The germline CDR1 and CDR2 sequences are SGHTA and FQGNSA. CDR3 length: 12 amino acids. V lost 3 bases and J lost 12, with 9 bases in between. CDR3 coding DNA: TGTGCCAGCAGCTTGGACTCCGGCGTCCTGACTTTC. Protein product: CASSLDSGVLTF.

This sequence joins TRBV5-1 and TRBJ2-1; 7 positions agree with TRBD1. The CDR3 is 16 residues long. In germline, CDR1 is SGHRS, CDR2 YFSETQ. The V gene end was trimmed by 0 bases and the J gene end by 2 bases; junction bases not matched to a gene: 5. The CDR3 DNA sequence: TGCGCCAGCAGCTTGGCCTTGACAGGGACCTACAATGAGCAGTTCTTC. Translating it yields CASSLALTGTYNEQFF.

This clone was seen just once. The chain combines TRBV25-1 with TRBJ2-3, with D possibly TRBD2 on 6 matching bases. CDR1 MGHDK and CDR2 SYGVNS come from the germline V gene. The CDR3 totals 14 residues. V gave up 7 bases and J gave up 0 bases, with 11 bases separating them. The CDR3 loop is CASTGRTSTDTQYF. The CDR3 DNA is TGTGCCAGCACTGGGAGGACTAGCACAGATACGCAGTATTTT.

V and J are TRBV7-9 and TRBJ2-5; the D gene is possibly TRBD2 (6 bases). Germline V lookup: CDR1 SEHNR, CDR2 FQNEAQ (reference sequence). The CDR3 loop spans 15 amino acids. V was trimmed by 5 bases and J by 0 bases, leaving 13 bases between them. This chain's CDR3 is CASSPKGGNQETQYF. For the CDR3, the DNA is TGTGCCAGCAGCCCTAAGGGAGGCAACCAAGAGACCCAGTACTTC.

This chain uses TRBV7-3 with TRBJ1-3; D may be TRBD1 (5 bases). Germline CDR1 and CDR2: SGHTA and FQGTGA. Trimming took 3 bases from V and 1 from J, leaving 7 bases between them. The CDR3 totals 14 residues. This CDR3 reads CASSLGPSGNTIYF. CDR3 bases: TGTGCCAGCAGCTTGGGACCTTCTGGAAACACCATATATTTT. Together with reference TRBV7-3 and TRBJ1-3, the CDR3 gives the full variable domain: GAGVSQTPSNKVTEKGKYVELRCDPISGHTALYWYRQSLGQGPEFLIYFQGTGAADDSGLPNDRFFAVRPEGSVSTLKIQRTERGDSAVYLCASSLGPSGNTIYFGEGSWLTVV.

The CDR3 DNA follows: TGCGCCAGCAGCCAACGGACAGGTCCCGACAGCAATCAGCCCCAGCATTTT. It is translated as CASSQRTGPDSNQPQHF. The chain employs TRBV4-1 and TRBJ1-5; 7 nucleotides line up with TRBD1. V dropped 2 bases and J dropped 1; count of bases not matched to a gene: 8. In germline, CDR1 is MGHRA, CDR2 YSYEKL. The CDR3 contains 17 residues.

As DNA, the CDR3 is TGTGCCAGCACCCCCGGGGAGAGCTCCTACAATGAGCAGTTCTTC. This sequence encodes CASTPGESSYNEQFF. The J gene is TRBJ2-1, the V gene TRBV2; D possibly corresponds to TRBD2 (5 bases). CDR1 and CDR2 (germline): SNHLY, FYNNEI. V lost 7 bases and J lost 0, with 13 bases in between. This CDR3 is 15 amino acids long. Drawing the rest from reference TRBV2 and TRBJ2-1, the complete variable domain is EPEVTQTPSHQVTQMGQEVILRCVPISNHLYFYWYRQILGQKVEFLVSFYNNEISEKSEIFDDQFSVERPDGSNFTLKIRSTKLEDSAMYFCASTPGESSYNEQFFGPGTRLTVL.

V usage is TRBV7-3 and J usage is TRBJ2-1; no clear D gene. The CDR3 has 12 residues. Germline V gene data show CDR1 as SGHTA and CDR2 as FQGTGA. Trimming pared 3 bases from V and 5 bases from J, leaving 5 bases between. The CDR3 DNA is TGTGCCAGCAGCTTTCGGGACAATGAGCAGTTCTTC. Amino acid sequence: CASSFRDNEQFF.

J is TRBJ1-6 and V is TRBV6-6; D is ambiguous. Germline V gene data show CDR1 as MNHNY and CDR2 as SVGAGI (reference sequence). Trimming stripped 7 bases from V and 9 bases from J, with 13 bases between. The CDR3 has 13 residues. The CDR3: CASKTLGSSPLHF. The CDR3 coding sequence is TGTGCCAGCAAGACCCTCGGGAGTTCACCCCTCCACTTT.

The CDR3 nucleotides read TGCGCCAGCAGGACGGGGAGGACTAGCGTATCCCTATCCTACAATGAGCAGTTCTTC. It specifies CASRTGRTSVSLSYNEQFF. The genes are TRBV10-1 and TRBJ2-1, with TRBD2 matching over 9 bases. V shed 6 bases and J 1 base; nucleotides not matched to a gene: 16. The CDR3 is 19 residues long. The germline V gene has CDR1 WNHNN and CDR2 SYGVQD (reference sequence).

DNA for the CDR3: TGTGCCAGCAGCCCCTTCGGGGCGGGGATGGAGACCCAGTACTTC. As protein: CASSPFGAGMETQYF. The chain combines TRBV7-2 with TRBJ2-5; a possible D gene is TRBD2 (6 bases). This CDR3 is 15 amino acids long. V was pared by 5 bases and J by 5 bases, with 18 bases between. CDR1 and CDR2 (germline): SGHTA, FQGNSA.

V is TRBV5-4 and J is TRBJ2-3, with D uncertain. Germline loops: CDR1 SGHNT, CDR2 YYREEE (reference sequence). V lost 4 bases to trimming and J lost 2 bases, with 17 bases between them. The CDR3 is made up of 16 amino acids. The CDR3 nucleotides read TGTGCCAGCAGCCGAATGCTCGGTCCCAACACAGATACGCAGTATTTT. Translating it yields CASSRMLGPNTDTQYF.

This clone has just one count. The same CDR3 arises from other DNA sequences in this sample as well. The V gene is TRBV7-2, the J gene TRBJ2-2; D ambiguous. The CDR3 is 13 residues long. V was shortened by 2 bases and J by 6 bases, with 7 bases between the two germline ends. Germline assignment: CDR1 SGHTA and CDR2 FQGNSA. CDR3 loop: CASSLKLSGELFF. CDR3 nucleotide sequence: TGTGCCAGCAGCTTAAAACTGTCCGGGGAGCTGTTTTTT.

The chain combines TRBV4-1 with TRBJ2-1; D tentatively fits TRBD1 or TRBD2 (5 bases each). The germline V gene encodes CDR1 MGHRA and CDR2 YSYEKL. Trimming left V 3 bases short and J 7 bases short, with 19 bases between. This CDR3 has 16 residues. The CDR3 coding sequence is TGCGCCAGCAGCCAGATGGGCCGGGACCATCTGAATGAGCAGTTCTTC. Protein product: CASSQMGRDHLNEQFF.

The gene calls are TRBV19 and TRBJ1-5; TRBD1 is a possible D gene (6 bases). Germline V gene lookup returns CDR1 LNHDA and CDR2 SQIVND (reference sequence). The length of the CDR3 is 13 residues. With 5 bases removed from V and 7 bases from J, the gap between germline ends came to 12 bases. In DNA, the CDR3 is TGTGCCAGTAGTCAAGACAGGACACAGCCCCAGCATTTT. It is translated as CASSQDRTQPQHF.

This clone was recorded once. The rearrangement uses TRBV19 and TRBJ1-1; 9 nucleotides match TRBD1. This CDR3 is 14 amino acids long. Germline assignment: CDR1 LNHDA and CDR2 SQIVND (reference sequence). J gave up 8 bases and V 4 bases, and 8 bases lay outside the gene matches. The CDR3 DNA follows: TGTGCCAGTAGTACCGGACAGGGGAATTCGGAAGCTTTCTTT. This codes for CASSTGQGNSEAFF. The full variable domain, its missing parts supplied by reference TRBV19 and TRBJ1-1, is DGGITQSPKYLFRKEGQNVTLSCEQNLNHDAMYWYRQDPGQGLRLIYYSQIVNDFQKGDIAEGYSVSREKKESFPLTVTSAQKNPTAFYLCASSTGQGNSEAFFGQGTRLTVV.

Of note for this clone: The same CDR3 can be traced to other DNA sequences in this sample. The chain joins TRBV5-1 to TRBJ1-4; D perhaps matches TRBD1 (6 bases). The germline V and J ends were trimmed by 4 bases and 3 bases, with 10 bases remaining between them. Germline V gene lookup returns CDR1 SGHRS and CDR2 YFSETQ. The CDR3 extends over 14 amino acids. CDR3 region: CASSTQGSNEKLFF. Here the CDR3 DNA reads TGCGCCAGCAGCACCCAGGGGTCTAATGAAAAACTGTTTTTT.

CDR3 residues: CASSPRDSLYEQYF. Written as DNA, the CDR3 is TGTGCCAGCAGCCCCCGGGACAGCCTATACGAGCAGTACTTC. The chain carries TRBV7-2 and TRBJ2-7; 7 bases match TRBD1. Looked up from germline, CDR1 is SGHTA and CDR2 is FQGNSA. V lost 5 bases, J lost 4 bases, and 8 bases stayed unmatched. This CDR3 is 14 amino acids long.

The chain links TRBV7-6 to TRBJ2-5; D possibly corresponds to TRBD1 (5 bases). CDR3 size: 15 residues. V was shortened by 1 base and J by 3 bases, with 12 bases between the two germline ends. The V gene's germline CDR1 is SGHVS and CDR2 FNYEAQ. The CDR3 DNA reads TGTGCCAGCAGCTTAGGAGCCCGCAGGGAAGAGACCCAGTACTTC. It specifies CASSLGARREETQYF.

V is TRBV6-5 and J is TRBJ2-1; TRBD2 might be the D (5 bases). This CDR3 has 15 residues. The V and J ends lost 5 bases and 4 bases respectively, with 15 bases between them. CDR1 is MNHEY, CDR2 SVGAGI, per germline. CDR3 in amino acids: CASSRTTRDYNEQFF. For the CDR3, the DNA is TGTGCCAGCAGTAGAACTACTCGGGATTACAATGAGCAGTTCTTC.

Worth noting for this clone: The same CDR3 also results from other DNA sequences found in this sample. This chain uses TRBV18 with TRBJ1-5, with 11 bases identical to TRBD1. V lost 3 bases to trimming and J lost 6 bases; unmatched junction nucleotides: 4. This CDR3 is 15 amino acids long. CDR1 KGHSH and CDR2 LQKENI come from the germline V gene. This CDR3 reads CASSPGQGAIQPQHF. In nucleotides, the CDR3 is TGTGCCAGCTCACCCGGACAGGGGGCAATTCAGCCCCAGCATTTT.

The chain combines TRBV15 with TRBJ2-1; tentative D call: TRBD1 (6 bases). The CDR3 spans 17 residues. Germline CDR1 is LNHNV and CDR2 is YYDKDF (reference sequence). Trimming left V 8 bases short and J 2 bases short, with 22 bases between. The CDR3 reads CATQSRGWGFPYNEQFF. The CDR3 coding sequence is TGTGCCACCCAGTCCAGGGGATGGGGCTTCCCCTACAATGAGCAGTTCTTC.

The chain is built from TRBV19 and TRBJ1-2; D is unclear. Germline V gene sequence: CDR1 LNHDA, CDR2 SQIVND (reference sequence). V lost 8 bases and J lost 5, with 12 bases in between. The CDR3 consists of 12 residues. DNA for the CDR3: TGTGCCAGTGAAGACGGCAGATATGGCTACACCTTC. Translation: CASEDGRYGYTF.

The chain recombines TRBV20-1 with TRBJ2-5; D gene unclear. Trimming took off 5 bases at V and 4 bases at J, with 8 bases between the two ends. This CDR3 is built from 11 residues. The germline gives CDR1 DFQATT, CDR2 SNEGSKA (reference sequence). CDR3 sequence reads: CSAGGRETQYF. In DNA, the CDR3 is TGCAGTGCTGGCGGTCGAGAGACCCAGTACTTC.

CDR3 in DNA: TGCGCCAGCAGCTTATTCGAGTCTAACTACAATGAGCAGTTCTTC. Translation gives CASSLFESNYNEQFF. The V call is TRBV5-1, the J call TRBJ2-1; D is ambiguous. V lost 2 bases to trimming and J lost 3 bases, with 12 bases between them. CDR1 is SGHRS, CDR2 YFSETQ, per germline. CDR3 length: 15 residues.

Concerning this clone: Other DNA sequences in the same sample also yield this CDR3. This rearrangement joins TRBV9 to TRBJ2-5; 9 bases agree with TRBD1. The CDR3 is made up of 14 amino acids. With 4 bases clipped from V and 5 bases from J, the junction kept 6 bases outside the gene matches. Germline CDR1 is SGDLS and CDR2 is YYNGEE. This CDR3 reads CASSPRTGAETQYF. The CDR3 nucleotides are TGTGCCAGCAGCCCCAGGACAGGGGCGGAGACCCAGTACTTC.

CDR3 sequence (DNA): TGTGCCAGAAGCTTGTTTACTTGGGGGCCTTTCTTT. Its protein is CARSLFTWGPFF. The V and J genes are TRBV5-3 and TRBJ1-1; possibly TRBD1 for D (6 bases). TRBV5-3 falls under the ORF class, with uncertain function. V lost 1 base to trimming and J lost 12 bases, with 13 bases between them. The CDR3 contains 12 residues.